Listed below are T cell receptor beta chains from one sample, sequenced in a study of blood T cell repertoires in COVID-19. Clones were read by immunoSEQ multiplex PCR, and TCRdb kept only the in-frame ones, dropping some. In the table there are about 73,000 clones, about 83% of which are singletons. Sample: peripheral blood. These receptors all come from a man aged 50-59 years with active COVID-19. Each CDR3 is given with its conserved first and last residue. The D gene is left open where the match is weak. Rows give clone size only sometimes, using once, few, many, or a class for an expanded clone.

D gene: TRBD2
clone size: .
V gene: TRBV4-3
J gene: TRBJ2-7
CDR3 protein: CASSRKREASYEQYF
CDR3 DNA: TGCGCCAGCAGCCGAAAGCGGGAGGCCTCCTACGAGCAGTACTTC

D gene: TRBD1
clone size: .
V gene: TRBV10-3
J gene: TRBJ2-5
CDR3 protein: CAISEPTGVETQYF
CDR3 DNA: TGTGCCATCAGTGAACCTACAGGGGTAGAGACCCAGTACTTC

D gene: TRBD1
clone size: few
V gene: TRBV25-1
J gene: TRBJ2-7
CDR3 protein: CATSSTGTGLNYEQYF
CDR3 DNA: TGTGCCACCTCATCCACCGGGACAGGTTTAAACTACGAGCAGTACTTC

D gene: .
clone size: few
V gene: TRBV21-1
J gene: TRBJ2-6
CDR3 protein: CASSKENWGTGGGGANVLTF
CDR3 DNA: TGTGCCAGCAGCAAAGAGAATTGGGGGACAGGGGGCGGTGGGGCCAACGTCCTGACTTTC

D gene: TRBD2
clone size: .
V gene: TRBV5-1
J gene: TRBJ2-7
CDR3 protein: CASSPGTSVFTYEQYF
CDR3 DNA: TGCGCCAGCAGCCCGGGGACTAGCGTCTTTACCTACGAGCAGTACTTC

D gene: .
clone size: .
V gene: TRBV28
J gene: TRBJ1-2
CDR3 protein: CASSLNRDGYTF
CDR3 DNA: TGTGCCAGCAGTTTAAACAGAGATGGCTACACCTTC

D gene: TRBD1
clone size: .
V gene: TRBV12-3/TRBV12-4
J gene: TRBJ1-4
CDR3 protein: CASRNTGEEKLFF
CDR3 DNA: TGTGCCAGCAGAAATACAGGGGAAGAAAAACTGTTTTTT

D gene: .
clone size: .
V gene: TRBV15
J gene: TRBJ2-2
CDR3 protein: CATSRDASTGELFF
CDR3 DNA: TGTGCCACCAGCAGAGATGCGAGCACCGGGGAGCTGTTTTTT

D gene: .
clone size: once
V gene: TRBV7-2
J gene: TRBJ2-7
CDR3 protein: CASSPTLLNYEQYF
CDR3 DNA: TGTGCCAGCAGCCCCACTCTTCTGAACTACGAGCAGTACTTC

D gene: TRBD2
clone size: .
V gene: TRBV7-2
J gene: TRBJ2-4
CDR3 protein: CASSTWTSGSKNIQYF
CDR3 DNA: TGTGCCAGCAGCACTTGGACTAGCGGAAGCAAAAACATTCAGTACTTC

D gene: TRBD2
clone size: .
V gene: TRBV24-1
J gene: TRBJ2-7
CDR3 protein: CATSRTSGRSYEQYF
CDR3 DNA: TGTGCCACCAGCAGGACTAGCGGGAGGTCTTACGAGCAGTACTTC

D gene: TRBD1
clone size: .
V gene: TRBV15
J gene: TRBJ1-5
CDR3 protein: CATSSQGAWDQPQHF
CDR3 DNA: TGTGCCACCAGCAGCCAGGGGGCGTGGGATCAGCCCCAGCATTTT

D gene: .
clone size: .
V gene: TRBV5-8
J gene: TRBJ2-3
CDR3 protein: CASRITSTDTQYF
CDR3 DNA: TGTGCCAGCAGAATAACTAGCACAGATACGCAGTATTTT

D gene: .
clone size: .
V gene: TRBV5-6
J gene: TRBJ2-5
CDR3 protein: CASSLESKETQYF
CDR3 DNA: TGTGCCAGCAGTTTAGAGAGTAAAGAGACCCAGTACTTC

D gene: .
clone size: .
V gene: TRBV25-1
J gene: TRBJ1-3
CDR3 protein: CASSEFSSGNTIYF
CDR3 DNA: TGTGCCAGCAGTGAATTCAGCTCTGGAAACACCATATATTTT

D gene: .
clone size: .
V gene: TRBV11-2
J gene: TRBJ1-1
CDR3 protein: CASSPGLWNTEAFF
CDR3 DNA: TGTGCCAGCAGCCCGGGACTCTGGAACACTGAAGCTTTCTTT

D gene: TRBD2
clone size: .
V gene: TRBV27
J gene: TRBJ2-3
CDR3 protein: CASSRTSGTDTQYF
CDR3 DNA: TGTGCCAGCTCGAGAACTAGCGGCACAGATACGCAGTATTTT

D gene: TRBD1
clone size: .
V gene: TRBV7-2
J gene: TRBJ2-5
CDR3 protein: CASSPQQGAGETQYF
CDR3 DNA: TGTGCCAGCAGCCCTCAACAGGGGGCAGGGGAGACCCAGTACTTC